This TCR beta chain was found in a study of T cells in Graves' hyperthyroidism and ophthalmopathy. In the study overall: The initial diagnosis was the point when peripheral blood was collected, ahead of any treatment.

Template material for amplifying TCR beta CDR3 regions consisted of RNA transcripts. In the first-round RT-PCR of the TCR CDR3, the HTBI primer set was used. TCRdb reprocessed the multiplex PCR reads via MiXCR and lists one record per CDR3 protein. In the table there are about 380,000 distinct CDR3 sequences, around 13% of which are singletons. Disease lasting under 3 months, a NOSPECS grade of at least 4, and a Clinical Activity Score of at least 3 were features of the ophthalmopathy patients. This sample holds PBMCs from roughly 10 ml fresh peripheral blood. The V gene lost 10 bases and the J gene lost 7 bases, with 13 bases spanning the gap. This CDR3 has 12 residues. Germline lookup yields CDR1 LNHDA and CDR2 SQIVND (reference sequence).

The gene calls are TRBV19 and TRBJ1-4; possible D gene TRBD1, 5 bases. This sequence originates from a woman aged 30 to 39 with Graves' ophthalmopathy. Sequenced: blood. The CDR3 nucleotides are TGTGCCACGGGACTGAGGGTTGAAAAACTGTTTTTT. Translating gives CATGLRVEKLFF.